Detailed here is one T cell receptor (beta chain). These data belong to a study of blood T cell repertoires in COVID-19. Source study methods: Reference gene primer amplification in the assay estimated nucleated cell counts. The table came from immunoSEQ multiplex PCR; TCRdb's copy has only in-frame clones and leaves some out. V and J calls and clone size follow that table, whereas D and trimming were derived from the DNA. The sample contains 5,000 to 6,000 clones, approximately 87% of which appear only once. Trimming pared 7 bases from V and 3 bases from J, leaving 9 bases between. This CDR3 contains 12 residues.

The receptor was isolated from a human donor in a cohort sampled during active COVID-19. What was sequenced was peripheral blood. The chain carries TRBV12-3 or TRBV12-4 and TRBJ1-1; D ambiguous. CDR3 protein: CASTYKDTEAFF. As DNA, the CDR3 is TGTGCCAGCACCTATAAAGACACTGAAGCTTTCTTT.